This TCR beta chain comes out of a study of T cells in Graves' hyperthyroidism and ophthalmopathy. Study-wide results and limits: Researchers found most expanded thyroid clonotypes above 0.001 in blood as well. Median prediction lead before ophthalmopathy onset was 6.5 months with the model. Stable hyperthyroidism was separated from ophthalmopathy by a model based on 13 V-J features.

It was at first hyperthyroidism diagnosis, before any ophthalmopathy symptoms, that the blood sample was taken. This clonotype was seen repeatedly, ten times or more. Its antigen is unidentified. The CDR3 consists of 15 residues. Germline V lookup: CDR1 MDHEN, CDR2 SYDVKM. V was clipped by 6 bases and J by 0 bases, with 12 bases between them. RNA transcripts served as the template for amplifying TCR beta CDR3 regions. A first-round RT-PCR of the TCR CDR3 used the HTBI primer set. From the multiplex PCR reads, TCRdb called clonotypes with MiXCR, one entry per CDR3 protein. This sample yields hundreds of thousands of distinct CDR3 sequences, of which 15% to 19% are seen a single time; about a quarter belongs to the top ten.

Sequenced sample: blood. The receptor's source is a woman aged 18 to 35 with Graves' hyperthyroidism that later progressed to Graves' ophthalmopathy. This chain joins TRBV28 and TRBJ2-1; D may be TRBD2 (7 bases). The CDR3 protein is CASSPGGSSYNEQFF. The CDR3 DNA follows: TGTGCCAGCAGCCCGGGGGGCAGCTCCTACAATGAGCAGTTCTTC.